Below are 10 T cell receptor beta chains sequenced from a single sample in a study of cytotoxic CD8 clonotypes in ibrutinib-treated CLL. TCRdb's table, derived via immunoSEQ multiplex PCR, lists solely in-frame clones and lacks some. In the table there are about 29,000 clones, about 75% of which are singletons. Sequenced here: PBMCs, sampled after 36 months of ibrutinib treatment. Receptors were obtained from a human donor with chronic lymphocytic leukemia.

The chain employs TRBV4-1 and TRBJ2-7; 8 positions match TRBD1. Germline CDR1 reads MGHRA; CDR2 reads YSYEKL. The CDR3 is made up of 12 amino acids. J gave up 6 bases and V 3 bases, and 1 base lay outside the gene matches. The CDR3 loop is CASSHTGGEQYF. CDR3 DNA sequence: TGCGCCAGCAGCCACACAGGGGGCGAGCAGTACTTC.

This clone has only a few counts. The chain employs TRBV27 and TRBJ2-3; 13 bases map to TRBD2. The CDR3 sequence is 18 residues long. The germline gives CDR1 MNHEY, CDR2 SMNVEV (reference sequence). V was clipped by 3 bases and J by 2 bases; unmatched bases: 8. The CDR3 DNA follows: TGTGCCAGCAGTTTTCGACTAGCGGGGGGAGGAAACACAGATACGCAGTATTTT. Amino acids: CASSFRLAGGGNTDTQYF.

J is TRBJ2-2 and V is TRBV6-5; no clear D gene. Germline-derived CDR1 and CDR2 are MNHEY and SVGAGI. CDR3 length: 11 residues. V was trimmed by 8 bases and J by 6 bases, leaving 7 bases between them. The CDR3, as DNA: TGTGCCAGCGGGGTGGCCGGGGAGCTGTTTTTT. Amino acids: CASGVAGELFF.

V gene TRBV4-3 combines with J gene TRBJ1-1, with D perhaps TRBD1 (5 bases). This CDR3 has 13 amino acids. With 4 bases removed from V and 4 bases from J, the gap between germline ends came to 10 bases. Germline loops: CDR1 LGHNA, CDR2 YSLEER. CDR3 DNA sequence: TGCGCCAGCAGCCTAGGTAGGGGCACTGAAGCTTTCTTT. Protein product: CASSLGRGTEAFF.

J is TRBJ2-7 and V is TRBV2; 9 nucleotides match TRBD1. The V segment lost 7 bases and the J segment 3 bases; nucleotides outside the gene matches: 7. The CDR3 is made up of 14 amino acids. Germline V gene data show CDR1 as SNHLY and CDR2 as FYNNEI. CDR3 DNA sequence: TGTGCCAGCACCCCCGGGACAGGGAGCTACGAGCAGTACTTC. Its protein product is CASTPGTGSYEQYF.

The CDR3 protein is CATSRGNYGYTF. As DNA, the CDR3 is TGTGCCACCAGCAGAGGGAACTATGGCTACACCTTC. The chain is built from TRBV15 and TRBJ1-2; D is uncertain. This CDR3 has 12 residues. Germline V gene lookup returns CDR1 LNHNV and CDR2 YYDKDF (reference sequence). The ends were cut back, 1 base at V and 2 bases at J, with 2 bases in the middle.

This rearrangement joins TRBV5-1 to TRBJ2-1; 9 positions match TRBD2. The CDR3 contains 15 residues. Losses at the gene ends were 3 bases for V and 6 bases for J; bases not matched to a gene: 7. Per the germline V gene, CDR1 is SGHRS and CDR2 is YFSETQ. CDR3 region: CASSYLSGGLNEQFF. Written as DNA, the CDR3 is TGCGCCAGCAGCTACCTTAGCGGGGGCCTCAATGAGCAGTTCTTC.

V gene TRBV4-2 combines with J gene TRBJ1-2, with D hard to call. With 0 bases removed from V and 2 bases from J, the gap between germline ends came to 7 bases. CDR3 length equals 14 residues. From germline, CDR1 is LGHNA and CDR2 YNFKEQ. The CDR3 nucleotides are TGTGCCAGCAGCCAAGATTCCATAAACTATGGCTACACCTTC. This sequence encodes CASSQDSINYGYTF.

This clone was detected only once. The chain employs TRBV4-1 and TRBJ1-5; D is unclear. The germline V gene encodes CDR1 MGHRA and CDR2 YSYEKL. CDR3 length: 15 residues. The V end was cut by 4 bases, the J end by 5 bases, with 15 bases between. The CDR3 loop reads CASSPVSGVYQPQHF. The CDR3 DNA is TGCGCCAGCAGCCCGGTATCTGGGGTTTATCAGCCCCAGCATTTT.

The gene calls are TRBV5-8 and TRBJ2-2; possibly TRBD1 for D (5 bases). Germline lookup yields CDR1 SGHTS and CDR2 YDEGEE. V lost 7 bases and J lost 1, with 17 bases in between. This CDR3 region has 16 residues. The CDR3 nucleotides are TGTGCCAGCCGCAGGGTCTCGACACTGAACACCGGGGAGCTGTTTTTT. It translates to CASRRVSTLNTGELFF.